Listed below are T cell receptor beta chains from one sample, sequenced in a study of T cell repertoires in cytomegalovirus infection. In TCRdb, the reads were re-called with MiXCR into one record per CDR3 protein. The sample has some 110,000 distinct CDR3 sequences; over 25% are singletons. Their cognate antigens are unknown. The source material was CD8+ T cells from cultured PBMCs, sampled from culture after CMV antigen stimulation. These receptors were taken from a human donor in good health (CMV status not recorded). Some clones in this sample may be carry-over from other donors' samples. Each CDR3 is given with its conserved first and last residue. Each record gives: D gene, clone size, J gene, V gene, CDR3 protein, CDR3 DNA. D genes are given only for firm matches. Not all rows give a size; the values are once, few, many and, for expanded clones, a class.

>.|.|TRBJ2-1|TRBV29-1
CSVEGAREVIVYNEQFF
TGCAGCGTTGAGGGGGCCAGGGAGGTAATCGTTTACAATGAGCAGTTCTTC
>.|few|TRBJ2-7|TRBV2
CASRLLAYEQYF
TGTGCCAGCAGGTTACTAGCCTACGAGCAGTACTTC
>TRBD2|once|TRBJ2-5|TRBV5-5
CASSGGGQETQYF
TGTGCCAGCTCGGGAGGGGGGCAAGAGACCCAGTACTTC
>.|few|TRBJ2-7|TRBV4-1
CASSQAPGAYEQYF
TGCGCCAGCAGCCAAGCCCCCGGTGCCTACGAGCAGTACTTC
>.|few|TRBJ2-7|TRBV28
CASRLPGNYEQYF
TGTGCCAGCAGACTCCCAGGGAACTACGAGCAGTACTTC
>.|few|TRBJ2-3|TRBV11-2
CASSPEWQLTDTQYF
TGTGCCAGCAGCCCGGAGTGGCAGCTGACAGATACGCAGTATTTT
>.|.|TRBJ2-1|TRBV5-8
CASSLGDSYNEQFF
TGTGCCAGCAGCTTGGGGGACTCCTACAATGAGCAGTTCTTC
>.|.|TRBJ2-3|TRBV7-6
CASSLDPLLGDTQYF
TGTGCCAGCAGCCTTGACCCACTGCTGGGAGATACGCAGTATTTT
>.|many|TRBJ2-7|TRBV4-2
CASSQDRQVPSYEQYF
TGTGCCAGCAGCCAAGATCGACAGGTGCCTTCCTACGAGCAGTACTTC
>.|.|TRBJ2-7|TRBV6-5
CASSYSTWEQYF
TGTGCCAGCAGTTACTCGACCTGGGAGCAGTACTTC
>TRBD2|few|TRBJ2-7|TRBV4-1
CASSQGIAGATYEQYF
TGCGCCAGCAGCCAAGGGATAGCGGGGGCGACCTACGAGCAGTACTTC
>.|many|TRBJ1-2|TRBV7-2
CASSLVTQGGTYGYTF
TGTGCCAGCAGCTTAGTGACCCAGGGCGGGACCTATGGCTACACCTTC
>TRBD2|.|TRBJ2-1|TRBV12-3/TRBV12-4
CASSSSGGKANEQFF
TGTGCCAGCAGTAGTAGCGGGGGGAAAGCAAATGAGCAGTTCTTC
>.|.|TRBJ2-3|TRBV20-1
CSAPAWGGETDTQYF
TGCAGTGCCCCGGCCTGGGGCGGAGAAACAGATACGCAGTATTTT
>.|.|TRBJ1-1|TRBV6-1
CASSEVVVNTEAFF
TGTGCCAGCAGTGAAGTGGTGGTGAACACTGAAGCTTTCTTT
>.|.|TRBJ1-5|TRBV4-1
CASSHHGAGNQPQHF
TGCGCCAGCAGCCATCACGGGGCGGGCAATCAGCCCCAGCATTTT
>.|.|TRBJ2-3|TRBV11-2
CASSVGQGLATTDTQYF
TGTGCCAGCAGCGTCGGCCAGGGGCTAGCGACGACAGATACGCAGTATTTT
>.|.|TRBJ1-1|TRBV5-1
CASSFGWGGGTEAFF
TGCGCCAGCAGCTTTGGGTGGGGAGGCGGCACTGAAGCTTTCTTT
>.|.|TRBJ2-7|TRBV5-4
CASSLPGERSYEQYF
TGTGCCAGCAGCTTACCGGGAGAGAGGAGCTACGAGCAGTACTTC
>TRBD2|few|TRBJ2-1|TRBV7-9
CASSLDGGALNEQFF
TGTGCCAGCAGCTTAGACGGGGGGGCCCTCAATGAGCAGTTCTTC
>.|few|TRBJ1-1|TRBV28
CANPGQVNTEAFF
TGTGCCAACCCGGGACAAGTGAACACTGAAGCTTTCTTT
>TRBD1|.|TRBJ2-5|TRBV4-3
CASSQDPGQGETQYF
TGCGCCAGCAGCCAAGATCCCGGACAGGGGGAGACCCAGTACTTC
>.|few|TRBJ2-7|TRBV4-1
CASSAGEVYEQYF
TGCGCCAGCAGTGCAGGGGAGGTCTACGAGCAGTACTTC
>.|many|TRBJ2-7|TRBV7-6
CASSLGGYYEQYF
TGTGCCAGCAGCTTAGGAGGTTACTACGAGCAGTACTTC
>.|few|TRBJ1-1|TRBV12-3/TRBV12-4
CASSFESLEAFF
TGTGCCAGCAGTTTCGAATCCCTTGAAGCTTTCTTT
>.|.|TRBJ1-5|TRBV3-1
CASSQSGKSNQPQHF
TGTGCCAGCAGCCAGTCAGGGAAGAGCAATCAGCCCCAGCATTTT
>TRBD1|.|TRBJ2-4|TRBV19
CASSIALYGTGEQYF
TGTGCCAGTAGTATAGCCCTTTACGGGACAGGAGAGCAGTACTTC
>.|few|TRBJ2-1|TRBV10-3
CAISEPTISYNEQFF
TGTGCCATCAGTGAGCCTACCATCTCCTACAATGAGCAGTTCTTC
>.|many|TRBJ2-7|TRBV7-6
CASSLLGLKNPSYEQYF
TGTGCCAGCAGCTTACTCGGCCTCAAAAACCCCTCCTACGAGCAGTACTTC
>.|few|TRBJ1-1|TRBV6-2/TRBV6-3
CATSLYTEAFF
TGTGCCACTTCGTTGTACACTGAAGCTTTCTTT
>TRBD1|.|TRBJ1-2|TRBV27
CASTGQGAFGYTF
TGTGCCAGTACGGGACAGGGGGCGTTTGGCTACACCTTC
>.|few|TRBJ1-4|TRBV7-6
CASSLVGYATEKLFF
TGTGCCAGCAGCTTAGTAGGGTACGCGACAGAAAAACTGTTTTTT
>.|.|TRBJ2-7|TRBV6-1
CASSSVDLYEQYF
TGTGCCAGCAGCTCAGTGGACCTCTACGAGCAGTACTTC
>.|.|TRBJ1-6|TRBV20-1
CSATFWGSPLHF
TGCAGTGCTACCTTTTGGGGTTCACCCCTCCACTTT
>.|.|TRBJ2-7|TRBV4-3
CASSQVSGVEQYF
TGCGCCAGCAGCCAAGTTTCAGGGGTCGAGCAGTACTTC
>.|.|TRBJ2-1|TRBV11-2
CASSIGTDNYYEQFF
TGTGCCAGCAGCATTGGGACCGATAATTACTATGAGCAGTTCTTC
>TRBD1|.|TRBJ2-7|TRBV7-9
CASSSRQGTNEQYF
TGTGCCAGCAGCTCCCGACAGGGGACCAACGAGCAGTACTTC